The rows below give T cell receptor beta chains drawn from one sample of a study of shared clonotypes between healthy human individuals. The assay was immunoSEQ multiplex PCR, and TCRdb's table has in-frame clones only and misses some. The data contain 2 million to 2.5 million clones, about 90% of them seen just once; the ten biggest clones take up around 0.35%. The sequenced sample was naive CD4+ T cells from PBMCs. The receptors derive from a man between 18 and 29 years old in good health. Some clones in this sample may be carry-over from other donors' samples. Both conserved end residues are part of each CDR3. The order of the fields is D gene, V gene, J gene, clone size, CDR3 protein, CDR3 DNA. D genes are given only for firm matches. Size is stated for part of the rows, as once, few or many counts, or as a class when the clone is expanded.

NA,TRBV7-9,TRBJ2-7,NA,CASSPYEQYF,TGTGCCAGCAGCCCCTACGAGCAGTACTTC
NA,TRBV28,TRBJ2-6,NA,CASSPAGTGANVLTF,TGTGCCAGCAGCCCCGCTGGGACTGGGGCCAACGTCCTGACTTTC
NA,TRBV2,TRBJ2-3,NA,CASSEAPRGTDTQYF,TGTGCCAGCAGTGAAGCCCCCCGGGGCACAGATACGCAGTATTTT
TRBD2,TRBV28,TRBJ2-3,NA,CASSLWGVAGGDTDTQYF,TGTGCCAGCAGTTTATGGGGGGTAGCGGGAGGGGATACAGATACGCAGTATTTT
TRBD2,TRBV9,TRBJ2-5,NA,CASSLTGGGAAKETQYF,TGTGCCAGCAGCCTTACGGGAGGGGGAGCGGCCAAAGAGACCCAGTACTTC
TRBD2,TRBV29-1,TRBJ2-3,NA,CSVEKRWRLAGIADTQYF,TGCAGCGTCGAAAAGAGGTGGCGACTAGCGGGAATAGCAGATACGCAGTATTTT
NA,TRBV5-4,TRBJ1-1,NA,CASSSEWGNTEAFF,TGTGCCAGCAGCTCCGAGTGGGGTAACACTGAAGCTTTCTTT
NA,TRBV5-5,TRBJ2-7,NA,CASSLGLDGNEQYF,TGTGCCAGCAGCTTGGGGCTAGATGGGAACGAGCAGTACTTC
NA,TRBV5-6,TRBJ1-5,few,CASSHLGGQPQHF,TGTGCCAGCAGCCACTTGGGGGGACAGCCCCAGCATTTT
NA,TRBV16,TRBJ1-1,NA,CASSQSRTEAFF,TGTGCCAGCAGCCAATCGAGGACTGAAGCTTTCTTT
NA,TRBV5-1,TRBJ2-1,NA,CASSLETLNNEQFF,TGCGCCAGCAGCTTGGAAACGCTAAACAATGAGCAGTTCTTC
TRBD1,TRBV13,TRBJ2-7,NA,CASSATGTGFYEQYF,TGTGCCAGCAGCGCAACCGGGACAGGGTTCTACGAGCAGTACTTC
NA,TRBV30,TRBJ2-7,NA,CAWSPGNYEQYF,TGTGCCTGGAGTCCGGGAAACTACGAGCAGTACTTC
TRBD1,TRBV7-6,TRBJ2-1,NA,CASSLGTGASLGNEQFF,TGTGCCAGCAGCCTAGGGACAGGGGCTTCCCTTGGGAATGAGCAGTTCTTC